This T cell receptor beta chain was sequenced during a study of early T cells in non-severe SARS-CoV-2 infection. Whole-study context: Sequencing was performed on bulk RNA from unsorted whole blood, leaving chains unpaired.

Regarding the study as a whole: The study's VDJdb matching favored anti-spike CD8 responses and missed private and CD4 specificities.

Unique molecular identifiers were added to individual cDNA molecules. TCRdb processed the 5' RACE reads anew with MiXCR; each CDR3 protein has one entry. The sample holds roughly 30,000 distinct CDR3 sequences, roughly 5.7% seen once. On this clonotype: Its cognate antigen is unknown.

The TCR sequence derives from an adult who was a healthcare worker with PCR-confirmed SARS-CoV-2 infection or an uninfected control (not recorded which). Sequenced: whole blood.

The CDR3 DNA is TGCAGCGCCCGAGCGGGAGGGGAGACCCAGTACTTC. This gives the protein CSARAGGETQYF. V is TRBV29-1 and J is TRBJ2-5, with 10 bases lining up with TRBD2. This CDR3 region has 12 residues. Germline CDR1 reads SQVTM; CDR2 reads ANQGSEA. The trim removed 7 bases at V and 5 bases at J, leaving 4 bases unmatched.